The rows below give T cell receptor beta chains drawn from one sample of a study of cytomegalovirus exposure and HLA in healthy donors. Libraries were prepared by immunoSEQ multiplex PCR; TCRdb keeps only in-frame clonotypes and omits some of them. The data show approximately 150,000 clones, around four fifths seen once. The sample consisted of PBMCs. The receptors were sampled from a woman aged 60 to 75 in good health and CMV-seropositive. Each CDR3 is given with its conserved first and last residue. Each record gives: J gene, V gene, CDR3 protein.

j_call: TRBJ2-2
v_call: TRBV4-3
cdr3_aa: CASSQEGMGVPNTGELFF

j_call: TRBJ2-7
v_call: TRBV18
cdr3_aa: CASSPPLRNEQYF

j_call: TRBJ2-7
v_call: TRBV29-1
cdr3_aa: CSVAGNYEQYF

j_call: TRBJ2-3
v_call: TRBV5-1
cdr3_aa: CASSLGPSGRSDTQYF

j_call: TRBJ2-1
v_call: TRBV7-8
cdr3_aa: CASSLDERDGEQFF

j_call: TRBJ1-4
v_call: TRBV7-9
cdr3_aa: CASSQGGNEKLFF

j_call: TRBJ1-1
v_call: TRBV10-3
cdr3_aa: CAISEVGNTEAFF

j_call: TRBJ2-7
v_call: TRBV28
cdr3_aa: CASSPDSYYEQYF

j_call: TRBJ2-7
v_call: TRBV6-6
cdr3_aa: CASSPQGWEQYF

j_call: TRBJ1-1
v_call: TRBV6-5
cdr3_aa: CASSFRHTGGTTEAFF

j_call: TRBJ2-3
v_call: TRBV7-9
cdr3_aa: CASSLGGLSYTQYF

j_call: TRBJ1-1
v_call: TRBV27
cdr3_aa: CASSPGHSTAFF

j_call: TRBJ2-5
v_call: TRBV28
cdr3_aa: CASSLGTSGQETQYF

j_call: TRBJ2-3
v_call: TRBV19
cdr3_aa: CASSIGRTSTDTQYF

j_call: TRBJ2-1
v_call: TRBV5-1
cdr3_aa: CASSSPASGIAAYNEQFF

j_call: TRBJ1-2
v_call: TRBV29-1
cdr3_aa: CSVEQNYGYTF

j_call: TRBJ1-1
v_call: TRBV11-3
cdr3_aa: CASSQRANTEAFF

j_call: TRBJ2-7
v_call: TRBV9
cdr3_aa: CASSGGRPIFKRRDPYEQYF

j_call: TRBJ2-7
v_call: TRBV9
cdr3_aa: CASSVAGSNYEQYF

j_call: TRBJ1-1
v_call: TRBV28
cdr3_aa: CASSFSLRGMNTEAFF

j_call: TRBJ2-7
v_call: TRBV19
cdr3_aa: CASRRQGEGIYEQYF

j_call: TRBJ1-5
v_call: TRBV9
cdr3_aa: CASSVAGGNQPQHF

j_call: TRBJ1-3
v_call: TRBV15
cdr3_aa: CATSSLGGHSGNTIYF

j_call: TRBJ2-1
v_call: TRBV28
cdr3_aa: CASSLYRGLGSRGGEQFF

j_call: TRBJ1-4
v_call: TRBV30
cdr3_aa: CAWSVGGFEKLFF

j_call: TRBJ2-7
v_call: TRBV7-9
cdr3_aa: CASRLSNLAAEQYF

j_call: TRBJ2-7
v_call: TRBV4-1
cdr3_aa: CASSQLTTPKREGHEQYF

j_call: TRBJ2-1
v_call: TRBV9
cdr3_aa: CASSVVGTHPNEQFF

j_call: TRBJ2-1
v_call: TRBV9
cdr3_aa: CASSAPLAGAHNEQFF

j_call: TRBJ2-5
v_call: TRBV5-6
cdr3_aa: CASSFIAGGPGTQYF

j_call: TRBJ2-7
v_call: TRBV27
cdr3_aa: CASSTTGVEQYF

j_call: TRBJ2-3
v_call: TRBV7-9
cdr3_aa: CASSLSQEGPDTQYF

j_call: TRBJ2-7
v_call: TRBV28
cdr3_aa: CASSSGHYYEQYF

j_call: TRBJ2-7
v_call: TRBV6-1
cdr3_aa: CASSEVLGTAYEQYF

j_call: TRBJ2-1
v_call: TRBV7-8
cdr3_aa: CASSPLAGAGDEQFF

j_call: TRBJ1-1
v_call: TRBV28
cdr3_aa: CASSPLLGPDTEAFF

j_call: TRBJ1-2
v_call: TRBV28
cdr3_aa: CASSFPGGDGYTF

j_call: TRBJ2-7
v_call: TRBV28
cdr3_aa: CASSYRQTHYEQYF

j_call: TRBJ2-7
v_call: TRBV28
cdr3_aa: CASTDSYEQYF

j_call: TRBJ2-5
v_call: TRBV29-1
cdr3_aa: CSVSPGQGTKTQYF

j_call: TRBJ2-2
v_call: TRBV28
cdr3_aa: CASSAALRTGELFF

j_call: TRBJ2-1
v_call: TRBV29-1
cdr3_aa: CSVEVGWGGADEQFF

j_call: TRBJ2-7
v_call: TRBV18
cdr3_aa: CASATTSEQYF

j_call: TRBJ2-1
v_call: TRBV7-2
cdr3_aa: CASSVGGPQNEQFF

j_call: TRBJ2-1
v_call: TRBV18
cdr3_aa: CASSVTGGSYNEQFF

j_call: TRBJ2-1
v_call: TRBV4-1
cdr3_aa: CASSPELANYNEQFF

j_call: TRBJ2-1
v_call: TRBV21-1
cdr3_aa: CASSKLSREDEQFF

j_call: TRBJ1-2
v_call: TRBV6-1
cdr3_aa: CASSESGRFPSGYTF

j_call: TRBJ2-7
v_call: TRBV2
cdr3_aa: CASSAGQIKNYEQYF

j_call: TRBJ2-7
v_call: TRBV18
cdr3_aa: CASSPRGESYEQYF

j_call: TRBJ2-1
v_call: TRBV2
cdr3_aa: CASSVGAGGYNEQFF

j_call: TRBJ2-7
v_call: TRBV28
cdr3_aa: CASRTAGGSAYEQYF

j_call: TRBJ1-1
v_call: TRBV5-1
cdr3_aa: CASSLAGQGGEAFF

j_call: TRBJ2-5
v_call: TRBV7-2
cdr3_aa: CASSRDREETQYF

j_call: TRBJ1-1
v_call: TRBV28
cdr3_aa: CASNSLGMNTEAFF

j_call: TRBJ1-5
v_call: TRBV4-1
cdr3_aa: CASSQETGIGQPQHF

j_call: TRBJ2-7
v_call: TRBV28
cdr3_aa: CASSLEASEQYF